Following are 7 T cell receptor beta chains from one sample sequenced in a study of T cell responses to AZD1222 COVID-19 vaccine. Assay: immunoSEQ multiplex PCR; the TCRdb copy retains only in-frame clones and omits some. The data hold some 280,000 clones, with approximately 94% observed a single time. The sequences come from peripheral blood, collected 28 days after the second AZD1222 dose. Receptors originate from an adult who received the AZD1222 COVID-19 vaccine.

The chain joins TRBV19 to TRBJ1-5; 8 positions match TRBD1. Germline assignment: CDR1 LNHDA and CDR2 SQIVND (reference sequence). V was pared by 7 bases and J by 4 bases, with 6 bases of the junction left unmatched. The CDR3 has 14 residues. DNA of the CDR3: TGTGCCAGTACCGACAGGGGATATAATCAGCCCCAGCATTTT. Amino acid sequence: CASTDRGYNQPQHF.

The rearrangement joins TRBV6-5 to TRBJ2-3; unclear D gene. Germline CDR1 is MNHEY and CDR2 is SVGAGI. Trimming took off 2 bases at V and 0 bases at J, with 9 bases between the two ends. The CDR3 runs 15 residues. The CDR3 DNA follows: TGTGCCAGCAGTTACCGGCAGCTGAGCACAGATACGCAGTATTTT. Protein sequence: CASSYRQLSTDTQYF.

The genes are TRBV18 and TRBJ2-5; no reliable D call. The CDR3 spans 16 residues. Trimming stripped 3 bases from V and 6 bases from J, with 20 bases between. In germline, CDR1 is KGHSH, CDR2 LQKENI. The CDR3 sequence is CASSPAMAGPSKTQYF. In nucleotides, the CDR3 is TGTGCCAGCTCACCCGCCATGGCTGGCCCCTCCAAGACCCAGTACTTC.

The gene calls are TRBV4-1 and TRBJ1-4, with a tentative D call TRBD1 (5 bases). The CDR3 is made up of 14 amino acids. Trimming removed 4 bases from V and 3 bases from J, with 9 bases in between. The germline V gene encodes CDR1 MGHRA and CDR2 YSYEKL. The CDR3 is CASSRIGANEKLFF. In DNA form, the CDR3 reads TGCGCCAGCAGCCGTATAGGGGCTAATGAAAAACTGTTTTTT.

This chain links TRBV30 with TRBJ1-1; D is unresolved. Trimming removed 0 bases at V and 6 bases at J, with 14 bases between. Germline loops: CDR1 GTSNPN, CDR2 SVGIG (reference sequence). There are 14 residues in the CDR3. The chain's CDR3 is CAWSVHARGSEAFF. The CDR3 DNA is TGTGCCTGGAGTGTACATGCCCGTGGCTCTGAAGCTTTCTTT.

This rearrangement joins TRBV4-1 to TRBJ1-5, with D uncertain. Trimming shortened V by 5 bases and J by 7 bases, and 18 bases separated the two germline ends. Germline assignment: CDR1 MGHRA and CDR2 YSYEKL. CDR3 length: 15 residues. In DNA form, the CDR3 reads TGCGCCAGCAGCTTTCGGGCTACCCAGCCGCAGCCCCAGCATTTT. This gives the protein CASSFRATQPQPQHF.

The CDR3 DNA follows: TGTGCCAGCAGCAAACATAGGGACAGGGCTGGAAACACCATATATTTT. This sequence encodes CASSKHRDRAGNTIYF. The chain carries TRBV21-1 and TRBJ1-3; the table gives TRBD1 as D, unverified against the DNA. TRBV21-1 is noted as a pseudogene. The CDR3 sequence is 16 residues long.